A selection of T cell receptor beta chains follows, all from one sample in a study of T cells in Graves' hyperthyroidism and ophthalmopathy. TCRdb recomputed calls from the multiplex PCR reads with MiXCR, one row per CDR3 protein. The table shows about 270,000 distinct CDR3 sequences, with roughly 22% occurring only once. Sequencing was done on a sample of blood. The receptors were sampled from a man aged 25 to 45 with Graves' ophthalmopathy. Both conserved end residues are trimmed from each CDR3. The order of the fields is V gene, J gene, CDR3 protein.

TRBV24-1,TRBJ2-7,ATSDLRESEQY
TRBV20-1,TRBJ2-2,SAAGDWGELF
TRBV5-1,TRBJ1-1,ASEQGDSFPTEAF
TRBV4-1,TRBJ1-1,ASRGTGKDTEAF
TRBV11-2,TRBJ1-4,ASSPDPGRENEKLF
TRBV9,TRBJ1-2,ASSVGGDNYGYT
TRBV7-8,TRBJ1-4,ASSILLGDYSREKLF
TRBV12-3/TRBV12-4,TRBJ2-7,ASSNRVRTYEQY
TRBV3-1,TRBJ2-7,ASSRPGLAVYEQY
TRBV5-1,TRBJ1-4,ASSLNPDSEKLF
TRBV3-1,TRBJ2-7,ASSQWREGEQY
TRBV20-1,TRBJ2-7,SAVAGYSYEQY
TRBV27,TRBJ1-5,AISQGQGINQPQH
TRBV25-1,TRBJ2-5,ASSEYKAQETQY
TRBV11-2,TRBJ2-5,ASSLVRGLASETQY
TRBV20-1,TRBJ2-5,SARKDNLLREETQY
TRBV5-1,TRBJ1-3,ASSVGPGTGNTIY
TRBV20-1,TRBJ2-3,SARASFIRTDTQY
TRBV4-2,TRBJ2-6,ASSQASSLSGANVLT
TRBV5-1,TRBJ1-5,ASAAGTGSEMSNQPQH
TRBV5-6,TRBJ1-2,ASSEARASTYYGYT
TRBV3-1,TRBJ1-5,ASSLDLNSNQPQH
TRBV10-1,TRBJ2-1,ASSAGGVSEQF
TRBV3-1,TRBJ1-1,ASSHVITGDTEAF
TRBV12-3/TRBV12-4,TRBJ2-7,ASSLGIGYEQY
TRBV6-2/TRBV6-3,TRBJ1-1,ASSYGPSTEAF
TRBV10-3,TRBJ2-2,AISEGLAGSNTGELF
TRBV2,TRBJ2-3,ASLENRGKDTQY
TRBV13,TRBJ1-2,ASSTGTGPYGYT
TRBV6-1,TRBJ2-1,ASKGDTYNEQF
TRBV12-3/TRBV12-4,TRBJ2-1,ASSRNEQF
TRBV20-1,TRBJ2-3,SARDTTDTQY
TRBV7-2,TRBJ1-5,ASSSGQAYNQPQH
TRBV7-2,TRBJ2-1,ASRTRSGFYNEQF
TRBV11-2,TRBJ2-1,ASSLDLQSRNEQF
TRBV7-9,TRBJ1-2,ASTVATSGGSGVGYT
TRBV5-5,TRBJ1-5,ASSAGQGVVGNQPQH
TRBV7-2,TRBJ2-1,ASSSFGRVNNEQF
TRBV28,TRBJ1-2,ASSFPPLYGYT
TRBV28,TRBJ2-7,ASSLSPYEQY
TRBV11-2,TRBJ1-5,ASSLSDYSNQPQH
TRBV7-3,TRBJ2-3,ASGRSGTRADTQY
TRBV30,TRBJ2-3,AWSFSGQPVDTQY
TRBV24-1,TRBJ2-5,ATSDLAGYQETQY
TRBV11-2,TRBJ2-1,ASSPLKGRYEQF
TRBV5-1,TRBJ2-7,ASTPLPDRTGEQY
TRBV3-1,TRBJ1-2,ASSRDGIYGYT
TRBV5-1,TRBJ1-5,ASSPAGTGNQPQH
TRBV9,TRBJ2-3,ASSVGPSGRAPTQY
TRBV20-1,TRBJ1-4,SAREVQSATNEKLF
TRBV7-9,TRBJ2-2,ASSLLTDNTGELF
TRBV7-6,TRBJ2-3,ASSLLAGTDTQY
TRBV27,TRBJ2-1,ASSFTGTDEQF
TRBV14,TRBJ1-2,ASSQGWNRIPYGYT
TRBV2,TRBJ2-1,ASSPGRGPVHEQF
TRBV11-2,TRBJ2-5,ASSLSSQETQY
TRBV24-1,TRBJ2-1,ATSEGSGFSYNEQF
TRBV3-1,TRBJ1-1,ASATGKGPEAF
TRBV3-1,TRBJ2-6,ASSLLANVLT